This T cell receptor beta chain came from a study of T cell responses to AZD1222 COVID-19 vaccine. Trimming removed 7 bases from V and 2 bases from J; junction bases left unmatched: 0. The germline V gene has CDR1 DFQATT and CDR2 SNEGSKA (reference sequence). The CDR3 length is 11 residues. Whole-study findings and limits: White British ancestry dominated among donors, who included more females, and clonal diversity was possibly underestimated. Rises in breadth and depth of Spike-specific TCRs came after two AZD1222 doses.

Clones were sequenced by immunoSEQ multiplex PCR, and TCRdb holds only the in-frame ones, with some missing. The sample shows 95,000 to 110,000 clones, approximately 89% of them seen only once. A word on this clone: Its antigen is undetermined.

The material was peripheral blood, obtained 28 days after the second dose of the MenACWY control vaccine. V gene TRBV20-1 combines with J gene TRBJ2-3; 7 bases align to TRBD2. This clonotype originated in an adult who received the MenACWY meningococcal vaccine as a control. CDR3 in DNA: TGCAGTGGACTAGCCACAGATACGCAGTATTTT. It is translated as CSGLATDTQYF.